Listed below are T cell receptor beta chains from one sample, sequenced in a study of cytomegalovirus exposure and HLA in healthy donors. Sequencing used immunoSEQ multiplex PCR; TCRdb keeps in-frame clones, though not all of them. The sample comprises roughly 63,000 clones, 60% to 80% of which are singletons, and 20% to 25% rests with the top ten. Specimen: PBMCs. The origin of the receptors is a woman aged 40 to 55 in good health and CMV-seropositive. The CDR3 runs from the conserved cysteine through the conserved F or W. A D gene is named only where the DNA matches it firmly. Part of the rows lack a size; the others show once, few, many or a class for expanded clones.

TRBJ2-1,16,TRBV6-5,.,.,TGTGCCAGCAGTTACAGATTTGGACAGACTTACAATGAGCAGTTCTTC,CASSYRFGQTYNEQFF
TRBJ1-5,15,TRBV11-2,few,.,TGTGCCAGCAGCAGAACGGGGAGTCGGAGTCAGCCCCAGCATTTT,CASSRTGSRSQPQHF
TRBJ1-1,15,TRBV6-1,.,.,TGTGCCAGCAGTGAAGCGGGGGGGCAGGACACTGAAGCTTTCTTT,CASSEAGGQDTEAFF
TRBJ2-7,16,TRBV27,.,TRBD2,TGTGCCAGCAGTTTATATAGCGGGGGAGGAGGTCACGAGCAGTACTTC,CASSLYSGGGGHEQYF
TRBJ2-6,16,TRBV9,.,.,TGTGCCAGCACAGCGGACCTTCGACCTGGGGCCAACGTCCTGACTTTC,CASTADLRPGANVLTF
TRBJ2-5,13,TRBV29-1,.,.,TGCAGCGTAGGGCTCCCGGCAGGGGAGACCCAGTACTTC,CSVGLPAGETQYF
TRBJ1-6,15,TRBV5-1,few,.,TGCGCCAGCAGCTTGGAAACAGGGCAAGGTGCTCCCCTCCACTTT,CASSLETGQGAPLHF
TRBJ1-1,17,TRBV9,.,.,TGTGCCAGCAGCGCCCCCGACACTTCACGAATGAACACTGAAGCTTTCTTT,CASSAPDTSRMNTEAFF
TRBJ2-7,15,TRBV9,.,TRBD1,TGTGCCAGCAGCGTAGGGACAGGGGGTTTCTACGAGCAGTACTTC,CASSVGTGGFYEQYF
TRBJ2-7,15,TRBV2,.,.,TGTGCCAGCAGTCTCAGGTGGCAGGGGAGCCGCGAGCAGTACTTC,CASSLRWQGSREQYF
TRBJ1-2,14,TRBV30,.,.,TGTGCCTGGAGTGTAAATGGCCAGGGAGGTGGCTACACCTTC,CAWSVNGQGGGYTF
TRBJ2-7,14,TRBV5-1,.,.,TGCGCCAGCAGCTTGAGTAGACAGTCCTACGAGCAGTACTTC,CASSLSRQSYEQYF
TRBJ1-2,12,TRBV10-3,.,.,TGTGCCTCCACCCAGGGGATAGGTGGCTACACCTTC,CASTQGIGGYTF
TRBJ1-1,15,TRBV4-3,.,TRBD1,TGCGCCAGCAGCCAAGGGGACAGAGCGAACACTGAAGCTTTCTTT,CASSQGDRANTEAFF
TRBJ2-7,15,TRBV4-2,.,TRBD1,TGTGCCAGCAGCCAAGAGACAGGGGGCTCCTACGAGCAGTACTTC,CASSQETGGSYEQYF
TRBJ2-7,12,TRBV30,.,TRBD1,TGTGCCTTTTCACAGGGGCCTGGCGAGCAGTACTTC,CAFSQGPGEQYF
TRBJ1-1,13,TRBV18,once,TRBD1,TGTGCCAGCTCACCTTTGGGACAGGGTGAAGCTTTCTTT,CASSPLGQGEAFF
TRBJ1-2,13,TRBV6-1,once,.,TGTGCCAGCACGGCAGGGACTAACTATGGCTACACCTTC,CASTAGTNYGYTF
TRBJ2-1,14,TRBV13,.,TRBD1,TGTGCCAGCAGCCTACAGGGGGCGTACAATGAGCAGTTCTTC,CASSLQGAYNEQFF
TRBJ1-1,13,TRBV9,.,TRBD1,TGTGCCAGCAGTTCCGGGACAGCACGTGAAGCTTTCTTT,CASSSGTAREAFF
TRBJ2-3,17,TRBV5-1,.,.,TGCGCCAGCAGCTTTTCTCCAGCCACAGGGAGCACAGATACGCAGTATTTT,CASSFSPATGSTDTQYF
TRBJ2-2,16,TRBV5-6,.,.,TGTGCCAGCAGCTTGGGGAGGGGCCTGAACACCGGGGAGCTGTTTTTT,CASSLGRGLNTGELFF
TRBJ1-3,14,TRBV6-6,.,TRBD1,TGTGCCAGCACTGACGGACAGGGGGTGTACACCATATATTTT,CASTDGQGVYTIYF
TRBJ2-7,13,TRBV2,.,.,TGTGCCAGCAGTTACACCGACAGCTACGAGCAGTACTTC,CASSYTDSYEQYF
TRBJ1-3,14,TRBV5-1,.,.,TGCGCCAGCAGCGACAGCTACTCTGGAAACACCATATATTTT,CASSDSYSGNTIYF